The present entry profiles one T cell receptor (beta chain) with its context. The target antigen is unknown. This entry belongs to a study of shared clonotypes between healthy human individuals. Findings and caveats of the study: The rarefaction results pointed to incomplete sorted-subset sequencing despite large depth.

Germline CDR1 is LNHDA and CDR2 is SQIVND (reference sequence). Between the trimmed V and J ends, which lost 5 bases and 1 base, there was a span of 12 bases. This CDR3 region has 14 residues. Sequencing used immunoSEQ multiplex PCR; TCRdb keeps in-frame clones, though not all of them. The data contain fewer than 1.4 million clones, 78% of them seen just once; the ten biggest clones take up roughly 0.57%. The specimen sequenced was memory CD4+ T cells from PBMCs. Documented subset: CD45RA-negative fraction. The clonotype comes from a man younger than 30 in good health. Some clones in this sample may be carry-over from other donors' samples. The rearrangement links TRBV19 to TRBJ2-7; D is unresolved. In DNA form, the CDR3 reads TGTGCCAGTAGTCAGCTGAGCAGATCCTACGAGCAGTACTTC. Translated: CASSQLSRSYEQYF. Together with reference TRBV19 and TRBJ2-7, the CDR3 gives the full variable domain: DGGITQSPKYLFRKEGQNVTLSCEQNLNHDAMYWYRQDPGQGLRLIYYSQIVNDFQKGDIAEGYSVSREKKESFPLTVTSAQKNPTAFYLCASSQLSRSYEQYFGPGTRLTVT.